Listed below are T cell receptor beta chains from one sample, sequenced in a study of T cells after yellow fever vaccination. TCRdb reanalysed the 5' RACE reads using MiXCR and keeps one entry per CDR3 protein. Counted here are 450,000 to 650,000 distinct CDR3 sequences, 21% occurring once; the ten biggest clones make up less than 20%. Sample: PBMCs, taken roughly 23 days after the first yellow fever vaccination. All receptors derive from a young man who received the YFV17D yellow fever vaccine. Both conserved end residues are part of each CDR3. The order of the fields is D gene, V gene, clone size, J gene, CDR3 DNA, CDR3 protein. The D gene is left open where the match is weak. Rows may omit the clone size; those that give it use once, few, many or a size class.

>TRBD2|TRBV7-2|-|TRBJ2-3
TGTGCCAGCAGCCCTAAAGCGGGGGATAGCACAGATACGCAGTATTTT
CASSPKAGDSTDTQYF
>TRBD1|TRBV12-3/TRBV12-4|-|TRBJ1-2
TGTGCCAGCAGTTTGGGAGGGGCAGGGGGAACATATGGCTACACCTTC
CASSLGGAGGTYGYTF
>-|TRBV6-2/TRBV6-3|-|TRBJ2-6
TGTGCCAGCACCCACTTGGGGTCTGGGGCCAACGTCCTGACTTTC
CASTHLGSGANVLTF
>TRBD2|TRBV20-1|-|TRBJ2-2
TGCAGTGCTAGAGGGGACTACACGGGGGACCCGCCCTCGGGCACCGGGGAGCTGTTTTTT
CSARGDYTGDPPSGTGELFF
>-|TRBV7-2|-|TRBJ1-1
TGTGCCAGCAGCTCGGACAGAATGAACACTGAAGCTTTCTTT
CASSSDRMNTEAFF
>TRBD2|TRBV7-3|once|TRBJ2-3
TGTGCCAGCAGCGGTCTGTCGGGGGGTCATAGCACAGATACGCAGTATTTT
CASSGLSGGHSTDTQYF
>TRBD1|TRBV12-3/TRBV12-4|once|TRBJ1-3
TGTGCCAGCAGCGAGGACAGGTACTCTGGAAACACCATATATTTT
CASSEDRYSGNTIYF
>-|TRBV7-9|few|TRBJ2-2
TGTGCCAGCAGCCCGCGGACAGTAAAGAACACCGGGGAGCTGTTTTTT
CASSPRTVKNTGELFF
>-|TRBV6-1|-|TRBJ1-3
TGTGCCAGCAGATCGATACCTGGAAACACCATATATTTT
CASRSIPGNTIYF
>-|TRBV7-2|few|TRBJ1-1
TGTGCCAGCAGTCTGGGGAGGGCTGAAGCTTTCTTT
CASSLGRAEAFF
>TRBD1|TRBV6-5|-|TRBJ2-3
TGTGCCAGCAGTTCCGGACAGGGTAGAGATACGCAGTATTTT
CASSSGQGRDTQYF
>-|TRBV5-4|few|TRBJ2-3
TGTGCCGAGGGGGTAGGGGGATACACAGATACGCAGTATTTT
CAEGVGGYTDTQYF
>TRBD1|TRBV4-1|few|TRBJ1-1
TGCGCCAGCAGCCAAAGGGACAGGGGGAACACTGAAGCTTTCTTT
CASSQRDRGNTEAFF
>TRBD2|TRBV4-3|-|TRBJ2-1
TGCGCCAGCAGCCAAGATCGCTTAGCGGGGGGATACTACAATGAGCAGTTCTTC
CASSQDRLAGGYYNEQFF
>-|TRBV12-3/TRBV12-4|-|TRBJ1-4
TGTGCCAGCAGTGGAGAGGCCGGCAGTATCGAAAAACTGTTTTTT
CASSGEAGSIEKLFF
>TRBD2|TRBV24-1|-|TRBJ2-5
TGTGCCACCAGTGATGAGACTAGCGGAGGCGAGACCCAGTACTTC
CATSDETSGGETQYF
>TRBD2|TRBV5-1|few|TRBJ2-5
TGCGCCAGCAGCCCCCAGGGACTAGAAGAGACCCAGTACTTC
CASSPQGLEETQYF
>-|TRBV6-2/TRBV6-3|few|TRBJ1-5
TGTGCCAGCAGTTACCGTGTCGGCGAGGACAGTAGCAATCAGCCCCAGCATTTT
CASSYRVGEDSSNQPQHF
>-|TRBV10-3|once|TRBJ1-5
TGTGCCATCAGTGAGTCGGGGGGTGATAGCAATCAGCCCCAGCATTTT
CAISESGGDSNQPQHF
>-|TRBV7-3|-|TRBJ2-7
TGTGCCAGCAGCTTAACGCGCACGTACCCCTACGAGCAGTACTTC
CASSLTRTYPYEQYF
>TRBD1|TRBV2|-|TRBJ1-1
TGTGCCAGCAGGGGGACAGGGGGCTCCCCAGCTTTCTTT
CASRGTGGSPAFF
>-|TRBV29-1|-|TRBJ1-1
TGCAGCGTTGAATTATCTGAAGATCCGAACACTGAAGCTTTCTTT
CSVELSEDPNTEAFF
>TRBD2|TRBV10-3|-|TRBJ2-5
TGTGCCATCAGTCGACTAGCGGGGGGGCCGGAGGAGACCCAGTACTTC
CAISRLAGGPEETQYF
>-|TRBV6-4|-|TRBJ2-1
TGTGCCAGCAGTATTTCGTCGAGTGGGGAGCAGTTCTTC
CASSISSSGEQFF
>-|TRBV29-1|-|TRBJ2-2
TGCAGCGGCCGGAGCGCCGGGGAGCTGTTTTTT
CSGRSAGELFF
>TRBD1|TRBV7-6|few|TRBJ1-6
TGTGCCAGCAGCTCGCGGCGACAGGGAACAAATTCACCCCTCCACTTT
CASSSRRQGTNSPLHF
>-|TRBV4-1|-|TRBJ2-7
TGCGCCAGCAGCCTTTTCGACAGTATCTCCTACGAGCAGTACTTC
CASSLFDSISYEQYF
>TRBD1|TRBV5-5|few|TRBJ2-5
TGTGCCAGCAGCCCGTTAGCCCTGACAGGGGGAAAGACCCAGTACTTC
CASSPLALTGGKTQYF